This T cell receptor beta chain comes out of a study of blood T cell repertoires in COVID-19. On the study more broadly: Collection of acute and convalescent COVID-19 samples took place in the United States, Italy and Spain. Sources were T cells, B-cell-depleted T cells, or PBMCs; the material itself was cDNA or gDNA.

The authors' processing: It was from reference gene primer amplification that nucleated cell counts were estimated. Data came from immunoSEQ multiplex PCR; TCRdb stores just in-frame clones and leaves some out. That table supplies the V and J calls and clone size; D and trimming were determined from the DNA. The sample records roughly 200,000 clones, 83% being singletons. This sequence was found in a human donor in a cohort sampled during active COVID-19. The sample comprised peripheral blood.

CDR3 region: CASSTPLRDRAYEQYF. CDR3 DNA: TGTGCCAGCAGTACTCCGCTCCGGGACAGAGCCTACGAGCAGTACTTC. This chain connects TRBV27 to TRBJ2-7; 7 nucleotides match TRBD1. Germline CDR1 reads MNHEY; CDR2 reads SMNVEV (reference sequence). The trim removed 5 bases at V and 2 bases at J, leaving 12 bases unmatched. The length of the CDR3 is 16 residues.